This T cell receptor (beta chain) was profiled in a study of a mutant IDH1 vaccine in newly diagnosed glioma. At the level of the study: Earlier treatment was radiotherapy, temozolomide, or both, with most getting both. Study-wide results and limits: A vaccine-induced immune response developed in about 94% of the patients.

As concerns this clone: What it binds is unknown.

Time point reported: baseline, week 1 (first vaccination visit). Treatment here: pre-vaccination baseline after standard-of-care therapy. Astrocytomas that were new, WHO grade 3 or 4, IDH1-mutant and ATRX-lost were present in the donors. With V trimmed by 5 bases and J by 0 bases, 7 bases remained unmatched. Per germline, CDR1 MNHEY and CDR2 SMNVEV (reference sequence). The CDR3 loop spans 16 amino acids. Some clones are missing from TCRdb's copy, which holds only in-frame ones; the method was immunoSEQ multiplex PCR. The table shows tens of thousands of clones, with 91% occurring only once. The chain joins TRBV27 to TRBJ2-3; TRBD2 agrees at 8 bases. This clonotype originated in a man aged 25 to 40 with glioma. This sample comprised PBMCs, obtained from a glioma patient treated with radiotherapy, temozolomide or both. The CDR3 spells CASSLLLAESTDTQYF. The DNA of the CDR3 is TGTGCCAGCAGTCTACTACTAGCGGAGAGCACAGATACGCAGTATTTT.